The next 25 T cell receptor beta chains were all read from a single sample in a study of T cell repertoires in cytomegalovirus infection. TCRdb recomputed calls from the reads with MiXCR, one row per CDR3 protein. The sample consists of about 270,000 distinct CDR3 sequences, less than 25% of them appearing once. No antigen has been identified for these receptors. The sample in question was cultured PBMCs, obtained from culture after CMV antigen stimulation. The origin of the receptors is a human donor in good health (CMV status not recorded). Some clones in this sample may be carry-over from other donors' samples.

V gene TRBV11-3 combines with J gene TRBJ2-2; D perhaps matches TRBD1 (6 bases). Trimming removed 5 bases at V and 1 base at J, with 8 bases between. Germline V gives CDR1 SGHNT, CDR2 YENEEA. CDR3 length equals 14 residues. CDR3 in amino acids: CASSMTGNTGELFF. In DNA form, the CDR3 reads TGTGCCAGCAGCATGACAGGGAACACCGGGGAGCTGTTTTTT.

This clonotype was seen a single time. V usage is TRBV11-2 and J usage is TRBJ1-1, with D unclear. From germline, CDR1 is SGHAT and CDR2 FQNNGV. The V gene lost 2 bases and the J gene lost 1 base, with 11 bases spanning the gap. The CDR3 spans 15 residues. CDR3 sequence reads: CASSLSTWGNTEAFF. CDR3 nucleotide sequence: TGTGCCAGCAGCTTAAGTACATGGGGGAACACTGAAGCTTTCTTT.

V and J are TRBV7-2 and TRBJ1-2; D remains unclear. Trimming removed 1 base at V and 7 bases at J, with 13 bases between. This CDR3 spans 14 amino acids. Germline-derived CDR1 and CDR2 are SGHTA and FQGNSA. CDR3 in amino acids: CASSLGLGISGYTF. DNA of the CDR3: TGTGCCAGCAGCTTAGGCCTAGGAATCTCTGGCTACACCTTC.

Remarks on this clonotype: A read error may be the cause here, since a much bigger clone is one base away. The chain combines TRBV6-1 with TRBJ2-1, with 13 bases matching TRBD2. Trimming removed 5 bases from V and 8 bases from J; junction bases left unmatched: 12. The V gene's germline CDR1 is MNHNS and CDR2 SASEGT. The CDR3 contains 17 residues. In DNA form, the CDR3 reads TGTGCCAGCAGTCACCAGCGGACTAGCGGGAGTTCGTATGAGCAGTTCTTC. This translates into CASSHQRTSGSSYEQFF.

In its sample, this clonotype was seen a few times. The rearrangement uses TRBV6-1 and TRBJ1-1; 7 nucleotides line up with TRBD1. The CDR3 is made up of 15 amino acids. CDR1 and CDR2 (germline): MNHNS, SASEGT. Trimming removed 4 bases from V and 0 bases from J; junction bases left unmatched: 5. CDR3 amino acids: CASSGGTVMNTEAFF. For the CDR3, the DNA is TGTGCCAGCAGTGGGGGGACAGTGATGAACACTGAAGCTTTCTTT.

In this sample, this clonotype turned up a few times. CDR3 coding DNA: TGTGCCAGCAGCTTTTCCTTCAGCACAGATACGCAGTATTTT. Translation: CASSFSFSTDTQYF. The chain employs TRBV7-2 and TRBJ2-3; unclear D gene. Trimming removed 3 bases at V and 0 bases at J, with 7 bases between. The CDR3 has 14 residues. The germline V gene has CDR1 SGHTA and CDR2 FQGNSA. The full variable domain, its missing parts supplied by reference TRBV7-2 and TRBJ2-3, is GAGVSQSPSNKVTEKGKDVELRCDPISGHTALYWYRQSLGQGLEFLIYFQGNSAPDKSGLPSDRFSAERTGGSVSTLTIQRTQQEDSAVYLCASSFSFSTDTQYFGPGTRLTVL.

This clonotype was seen ten or more times. The chain combines TRBV7-8 with TRBJ2-5; D is uncertain. Germline lookup yields CDR1 SGHVS and CDR2 FQNEAQ. V was shortened by 3 bases and J by 7 bases, with 12 bases between the two germline ends. The CDR3 is made up of 13 amino acids. The CDR3 DNA reads TGTGCCAGCAGCTTTTCGGGCTCGGGGACCCAGTACTTC. Its translation is CASSFSGSGTQYF.

The CDR3 sequence is CASSFVATDTQYF. The CDR3 DNA sequence: TGTGCCAGCAGCTTTGTGGCCACAGATACGCAGTATTTT. The V call is TRBV7-2, the J call TRBJ2-3; no reliable D call. Germline assignment: CDR1 SGHTA and CDR2 FQGNSA. With 3 bases removed from V and 2 bases from J, the gap between germline ends came to 6 bases. The CDR3 is 13 residues long.

This clonotype was counted at least ten times. The genes are TRBV7-2 and TRBJ2-7; 7 nucleotides line up with TRBD2. The CDR3 extends over 14 amino acids. J was trimmed by 4 bases and V by 4 bases; bases with no gene match: 7. CDR1 and CDR2 (germline): SGHTA, FQGNSA. CDR3 residues: CASSCRDYTYEQYV. The CDR3 DNA reads as TGTGCCAGCAGCTGCCGGGACTATACGTACGAGCAGTACGTC.

This clonotype has more than one count but fewer than ten. V is TRBV29-1 and J is TRBJ2-1; 14 bases map to TRBD2. V shed 6 bases, J shed 7 bases, and the junction held 5 bases outside the gene matches. Germline lookup yields CDR1 SQVTM and CDR2 ANQGSEA. The CDR3 loop spans 14 amino acids. Here the CDR3 DNA reads TGCAGCGTACGACTAGCGGGAGGGCGAAATGAGCAGTTCTTC. Protein sequence: CSVRLAGGRNEQFF.

This clonotype was counted between two and nine times. Written as DNA, the CDR3 is TGTGCCACCAGCAGCCCCCAAAAGGGGGAGAGCACAGATACGCAGTATTTT. As protein: CATSSPQKGESTDTQYF. This chain uses TRBV15 with TRBJ2-3, with D possibly being TRBD1 (6 bases). Trimming left V 3 bases short and J 0 bases short, with 16 bases between. Germline values: CDR1 LNHNV, CDR2 YYDKDF (reference sequence). This CDR3 region has 17 residues.

This clonotype was counted at least ten times. The chain carries TRBV12-3 or TRBV12-4 and TRBJ1-5; 9 bases are shared with TRBD1. This CDR3 has 16 amino acids. Unmatched junction bases numbered 6, after V lost 3 bases and J lost 3 bases. The CDR3, as DNA: TGTGCCAGCAGTTTGGAAGGGACAGGGAACAATCAGCCCCAGCATTTT. Its translation is CASSLEGTGNNQPQHF.

V gene TRBV4-1 combines with J gene TRBJ2-1, with 12 bases that match TRBD2. The CDR3 is made up of 16 amino acids. The V gene end was trimmed by 1 base and the J gene end by 8 bases; junction bases not matched to a gene: 6. CDR1 is MGHRA and CDR2 is YSYEKL in the germline V gene. The CDR3 here is CASSQAHTSGRYEQFF. The CDR3 DNA reads TGCGCCAGCAGCCAAGCGCATACTAGCGGGAGGTATGAGCAGTTCTTC.

This clonotype was detected ten times or more. The chain joins TRBV19 to TRBJ1-2; D is unresolved. V lost 5 bases, J lost 4 bases, and 8 bases lay in between. CDR3 length: 12 residues. Germline V gene sequence: CDR1 LNHDA, CDR2 SQIVND (reference sequence). CDR3 in amino acids: CASSPDIYGYTF. The CDR3 coding sequence is TGTGCCAGTAGTCCAGACATCTATGGCTACACCTTC.

This clonotype was seen a few times. In nucleotides, the CDR3 is TGCAGTACAACGCTGGGGGGCTCTTGGGCTTTCTTT. Protein product: CSTTLGGSWAFF. The chain couples TRBV20-1 to TRBJ1-1; TRBD1 is a possible D gene (6 bases). The CDR3 is made up of 12 amino acids. Trimming left V 8 bases short and J 11 bases short, with 21 bases between. Per germline, CDR1 DFQATT and CDR2 SNEGSKA (reference sequence).

This chain uses TRBV11-2 with TRBJ2-2; D not resolved. The V end lost 0 bases, the J end lost 5 bases, and 19 bases lay between the germline ends. The CDR3 totals 18 residues. Germline V gene lookup returns CDR1 SGHAT and CDR2 FQNNGV. CDR3 sequence reads: CASSLDQVYLNWTGELFF. CDR3 DNA: TGTGCCAGCAGCTTAGATCAAGTCTACCTGAACTGGACCGGGGAGCTGTTTTTT.

This clonotype was found a few times. This chain connects TRBV11-2 to TRBJ2-1, with 9 bases identical to TRBD2. The ends lost 1 base at V and 4 bases at J; junction bases unmatched: 5. The CDR3 sequence is 16 residues long. The V gene's germline CDR1 is SGHAT and CDR2 FQNNGV. The CDR3 reads CASSLVLSGSYNEQFF. Here the CDR3 DNA reads TGTGCCAGCAGCTTAGTCCTTAGCGGGAGTTACAATGAGCAGTTCTTC. Combining the CDR3 with reference TRBV11-2 and TRBJ2-1 gives the whole variable domain EAGVAQSPRYKIIEKRQSVAFWCNPISGHATLYWYQQILGQGPKLLIQFQNNGVVDDSQLPKDRFSAERLKGVDSTLKIQPAKLEDSAVYLCASSLVLSGSYNEQFFGPGTRLTVL.

This clonotype has a count of ten or more. This sequence joins TRBV12-3 or TRBV12-4 and TRBJ2-7; D unclear. The V gene lost 3 bases and the J gene lost 0 bases, with 12 bases spanning the gap. The CDR3 is made up of 15 amino acids. The chain's CDR3 is CASSFRSLGSYEQYF. In nucleotides, the CDR3 is TGTGCCAGCAGTTTTAGGTCGTTAGGCTCCTACGAGCAGTACTTC.

This chain uses TRBV4-1 with TRBJ1-1; possibly TRBD1 for D (5 bases). V was trimmed by 5 bases and J by 5 bases, leaving 12 bases between them. Germline V gene sequence: CDR1 MGHRA, CDR2 YSYEKL. The CDR3 is made up of 13 amino acids. CDR3: CASSYVEGTEAFF. In nucleotides, the CDR3 is TGCGCCAGCAGCTACGTGGAGGGGACTGAAGCTTTCTTT.

This clonotype was recorded a few times. The CDR3 region has the DNA TGTGCCAGCAGCTTAGATTTCGGCGGGAGCTCGTACGAGCAGTACTTC. Encoded protein: CASSLDFGGSSYEQYF. The rearrangement joins TRBV7-6 to TRBJ2-7; 7 bases align to TRBD2. J lost 4 bases, V lost 1 base, and 10 bases had no gene match. The CDR3 contains 16 residues. Germline V gene data show CDR1 as SGHVS and CDR2 as FNYEAQ.

This clonotype was counted ten times or more. The rearrangement uses TRBV7-8 and TRBJ2-7; 7 nucleotides agree with TRBD2. J lost 2 bases, V lost 4 bases, and 11 bases had no gene match. Germline loops: CDR1 SGHVS, CDR2 FQNEAQ. The CDR3 length is 16 residues. The CDR3 nucleotides are TGTGCCAGCAGCTCCTTTCCCGGGACTATCCCCTACGAGCAGTACTTC. Protein sequence: CASSSFPGTIPYEQYF.

This sequence joins TRBV7-9 and TRBJ1-1; D remains unclear. Germline V gene sequence: CDR1 SEHNR, CDR2 FQNEAQ (reference sequence). The CDR3 extends over 11 amino acids. V dropped 2 bases and J dropped 7 bases, with 5 bases sitting between them. This CDR3 is CASSLTYEAFF. In nucleotides, the CDR3 is TGTGCCAGCAGCTTAACGTATGAAGCTTTCTTT.

The chain combines TRBV6-5 with TRBJ2-3, with 10 bases fitting TRBD2. The germline V gene encodes CDR1 MNHEY and CDR2 SVGAGI. The ends lost 7 bases at V and 0 bases at J; junction bases unmatched: 4. There are 15 residues in the CDR3. CDR3 coding DNA: TGTGCCAGCATCGCGACTAGCGGGAGCACAGATACGCAGTATTTT. Encoded protein: CASIATSGSTDTQYF.

J is TRBJ2-3 and V is TRBV27; D remains unclear. The germline gives CDR1 MNHEY, CDR2 SMNVEV (reference sequence). V was cut by 6 bases and J by 1 base, with 11 bases left in between. The CDR3 is made up of 14 amino acids. CDR3 nucleotide sequence: TGTGCCAGCAGCCGCCGATGGGGCACAGATACGCAGTATTTT. It is translated as CASSRRWGTDTQYF.

This chain's CDR3 is CASSYVGAKNIQYF. The CDR3 DNA sequence: TGTGCCAGCAGTTACGTAGGAGCCAAAAACATTCAGTACTTC. The chain has TRBV6-1 and TRBJ2-4, with unresolved D. CDR1 is MNHNS, CDR2 SASEGT, per germline. V lost 5 bases and J 0 bases, leaving 8 bases between the germline ends. There are 14 residues in the CDR3.